One and the same sample provided the 28 T cell receptor beta chains below, sequenced in a study of PD-L1 blockade in urothelial cancer. The time point: pretreatment peripheral blood. The table came from immunoSEQ multiplex PCR; TCRdb's copy has only in-frame clones and leaves some out. Among 45,000 to 55,000 clones, about four fifths were seen once, and the ten largest hold roughly 10%. The source material was PBMCs, sampled around atezolizumab (anti-PD-L1) treatment. These receptors originate from a man in his 70s with urothelial cancer.

This clone has just a few counts. V is TRBV29-1 and J is TRBJ2-3, with TRBD2 as a possible D gene (6 bases). Germline assignment: CDR1 SQVTM and CDR2 ANQGSEA. V shed 8 bases and J shed 2 bases, with 14 bases lying between them. The CDR3 covers 13 residues. CDR3 amino acids: CSLRGTNTDTQYF. The CDR3, as DNA: TGCAGCCTTCGGGGGACCAACACAGATACGCAGTATTTT.

This clone was recorded a few times. The V call is TRBV19, the J call TRBJ2-7; 10 bases line up with TRBD2. Per germline, CDR1 LNHDA and CDR2 SQIVND (reference sequence). CDR3 length: 14 residues. V was pared by 2 bases and J by 2 bases, with 0 bases of the junction left unmatched. The chain's CDR3 is CASSITSGAYEQYF. In DNA form, the CDR3 reads TGTGCCAGTAGTATAACTAGCGGGGCCTACGAGCAGTACTTC. Combining the CDR3 with reference TRBV19 and TRBJ2-7 gives the whole variable domain DGGITQSPKYLFRKEGQNVTLSCEQNLNHDAMYWYRQDPGQGLRLIYYSQIVNDFQKGDIAEGYSVSREKKESFPLTVTSAQKNPTAFYLCASSITSGAYEQYFGPGTRLTVT.

Turning to this clone: A read error may produce the germline difference seen at one junction end. The DNA for the CDR3 is TGTGCTAGCAGCTCAGAAAGCGGGAGGGCCTCCGGAAACATTCAGTACTTC. It specifies CASSSESGRASGNIQYF. J is TRBJ2-4 and V is TRBV7-7, with 10 bases fitting TRBD2. The germline gives CDR1 SSHAT, CDR2 FNYEAQ (reference sequence). The CDR3 has 17 amino acids. The complete variable domain, with remaining parts taken from reference TRBV7-7 and TRBJ2-4, reads GAGVSQSPRYKVTKRGQDVTLRCDPISSHATLYWYQQALGQGPEFLTYFNYEAQPDKSGLPSDRFSAERPEGSISTLTIQRTEQRDSAMYRCASSSESGRASGNIQYFGAGTRLSVL.

CDR3 DNA: TGTGCCAGCAGTTACTCTAGCGGGAGAGTCGGGGAGCTGTTTTTT. This gives the protein CASSYSSGRVGELFF. The rearrangement joins TRBV6-6 to TRBJ2-2, with 9 bases that match TRBD2. CDR1 is MNHNY and CDR2 is SVGAGI in the germline V gene (reference sequence). V was clipped by 0 bases and J by 7 bases; unmatched bases: 3. The CDR3 has 15 residues.

The chain employs TRBV13 and TRBJ2-5, with 11 bases fitting TRBD2. Germline V CDR1 and CDR2: PRHDT, FYEKMQ (reference sequence). The CDR3 spans 17 residues. The V segment lost 3 bases and the J segment 5 bases; nucleotides outside the gene matches: 11. This chain's CDR3 is CASSFFSRLAGTETQYF. CDR3 DNA sequence: TGTGCCAGCAGCTTCTTCTCGAGACTAGCGGGAACGGAGACCCAGTACTTC.

The chain links TRBV5-1 to TRBJ1-1; 7 bases are a match to TRBD1. This CDR3 has 14 amino acids. Germline loops: CDR1 SGHRS, CDR2 YFSETQ. V shed 4 bases, J shed 4 bases, and the junction held 7 bases outside the gene matches. The CDR3 protein is CASSRDSSATEAFF. In DNA, the CDR3 is TGCGCCAGCAGCCGGGACAGCTCGGCCACTGAAGCTTTCTTT.

The chain recombines TRBV19 with TRBJ1-5, with D tentatively TRBD1 (5 bases). Germline V gene data show CDR1 as LNHDA and CDR2 as SQIVND (reference sequence). V gave up 3 bases and J gave up 7 bases, with 19 bases separating them. The CDR3 is 16 amino acids. The CDR3 is CASSIKGEVVGQPQHF. The CDR3 bases are TGTGCCAGTAGTATTAAAGGGGAAGTAGTAGGGCAGCCCCAGCATTTT.

This clone was seen a handful of times. This chain joins TRBV7-2 and TRBJ2-2; 12 bases agree with TRBD1. The CDR3 is 17 residues long. CDR1 is SGHTA, CDR2 FQGNSA, per germline. Germline trimming cut 2 bases from V and 7 bases from J; bases unmatched to any gene: 8. As DNA, the CDR3 is TGTGCCAGCAGCTTAAGTTGGGACAGGGGGCTTAGCGGGGAGCTGTTTTTT. Residues: CASSLSWDRGLSGELFF. The variable domain in full, completed from reference TRBV7-2 and TRBJ2-2, reads GAGVSQSPSNKVTEKGKDVELRCDPISGHTALYWYRQSLGQGLEFLIYFQGNSAPDKSGLPSDRFSAERTGGSVSTLTIQRTQQEDSAVYLCASSLSWDRGLSGELFFGEGSRLTVL.

This chain joins TRBV28 and TRBJ1-2; 8 nucleotides agree with TRBD1. Germline values: CDR1 MDHEN, CDR2 SYDVKM. Trimming cost V 10 bases and J 5 bases; bases outside gene matches: 15. This CDR3 comprises 15 residues. CDR3: CATRQGMASGYGYTF. The CDR3 coding sequence is TGTGCCACCCGACAGGGGATGGCCTCCGGGTATGGCTACACCTTC.

As DNA, the CDR3 is TGTGCCAGCAGCCTCACAGGATATACCGGGGAGCTGTTTTTT. It translates to CASSLTGYTGELFF. The chain joins TRBV7-9 to TRBJ2-2, with a weak D call TRBD1 (5 bases). V shed 5 bases and J shed 5 bases, with 12 bases lying between them. CDR1 and CDR2 (germline): SEHNR, FQNEAQ (reference sequence). The CDR3 runs 14 residues.

CDR3 amino acids: CASSRLAGEYNEQFF. The DNA for the CDR3 is TGTGCCAGCAGCCGTCTAGCGGGAGAATACAATGAGCAGTTCTTC. The chain carries TRBV7-6 and TRBJ2-1, with 10 bases aligning to TRBD2. Losses at the gene ends were 5 bases for V and 4 bases for J; bases not matched to a gene: 5. The V gene's germline CDR1 is SGHVS and CDR2 FNYEAQ. The CDR3 runs to 15 residues.

This clone was observed a handful of times. The rearrangement links TRBV5-1 to TRBJ2-3; 7 positions agree with TRBD1. Germline trimming cut 1 base from V and 4 bases from J; bases unmatched to any gene: 6. The germline V gene encodes CDR1 SGHRS and CDR2 YFSETQ. The CDR3 is made up of 15 amino acids. CDR3 amino acids: CASSLIDRVSDTQYF. The CDR3 DNA is TGCGCCAGCAGCTTGATTGACAGGGTTTCAGATACGCAGTATTTT. The full variable domain, rest sourced from reference TRBV5-1 and TRBJ2-3, is KAGVTQTPRYLIKTRGQQVTLSCSPISGHRSVSWYQQTPGQGLQFLFEYFSETQRNKGNFPGRFSGRQFSNSRSEMNVSTLELGDSALYLCASSLIDRVSDTQYFGPGTRLTVL.

This clone was seen more than once but under ten times. The chain has TRBV28 and TRBJ2-7, with 11 positions matching TRBD1. Trimming at V came to 2 bases and at J to 6 bases, leaving 12 bases not matched to a gene. Germline V CDR1 and CDR2: MDHEN, SYDVKM. The CDR3 is 17 amino acids. The CDR3 DNA is TGTGCCAGCAGTTTACTCTGGACAGGGGGCGCATCTAGCGAGCAGTACTTC. Translating gives CASSLLWTGGASSEQYF.

The V call is TRBV7-9, the J call TRBJ1-5; 10 bases match TRBD1. Germline V gene sequence: CDR1 SEHNR, CDR2 FQNEAQ (reference sequence). The V gene end was trimmed by 1 base and the J gene end by 7 bases; junction bases not matched to a gene: 7. The CDR3 sequence is 16 residues long. CDR3 loop: CASSLGPGQGKQPQHF. As DNA, the CDR3 is TGTGCCAGCAGCTTAGGGCCGGGACAGGGGAAACAGCCCCAGCATTTT.

The CDR3 region has the DNA TGCAGTGCCGGAGAAAACTATGGCTACACCTTC. Its translation is CSAGENYGYTF. This chain joins TRBV20-1 and TRBJ1-2; D remains ambiguous. CDR3 length: 11 residues. Trimming pared 6 bases from V and 2 bases from J, leaving 7 bases between. The germline gives CDR1 DFQATT, CDR2 SNEGSKA (reference sequence).

This chain connects TRBV6-5 to TRBJ1-4; D remains ambiguous. V was clipped by 4 bases and J by 8 bases, with 8 bases between them. This CDR3 contains 12 residues. CDR1 and CDR2 (germline): MNHEY, SVGAGI. The CDR3 spells CASSFDGEKLFF. CDR3 sequence (DNA): TGTGCCAGCAGTTTTGACGGGGAAAAACTGTTTTTT.

This chain joins TRBV6-1 and TRBJ1-4; a weak D match, TRBD1 (6 bases). Germline V gene sequence: CDR1 MNHNS, CDR2 SASEGT. V was pared by 3 bases and J by 8 bases, with 16 bases between. This CDR3 has 15 amino acids. The CDR3 coding sequence is TGTGCCAGCAGTGATCCCGCAGGGGTGGGAGAAAAACTGTTTTTT. This codes for CASSDPAGVGEKLFF.

The V and J genes are TRBV19 and TRBJ2-7; maybe TRBD1 (6 bases). V was pared by 6 bases and J by 2 bases, with 14 bases between. The length of the CDR3 is 14 residues. Germline V gene lookup returns CDR1 LNHDA and CDR2 SQIVND (reference sequence). CDR3 bases: TGTGCCAGTAGCTCCGGGACACCGACCTACGAGCAGTACTTC. Translated, it gives CASSSGTPTYEQYF.

The chain joins TRBV27 to TRBJ2-7; 8 nucleotides align to TRBD2. CDR3 length equals 15 residues. Germline CDR1 and CDR2: MNHEY and SMNVEV (reference sequence). V lost 6 bases, J lost 0 bases, and 7 bases stayed unmatched. The CDR3 DNA is TGTGCCAGCAGGGAGCAAACTAGCGGCTCCTACGAGCAGTACTTC. This encodes CASREQTSGSYEQYF.

V gene TRBV4-2 combines with J gene TRBJ2-3, with no clear D. Trimming removed 0 bases at V and 5 bases at J, with 6 bases between. The germline gives CDR1 LGHNA, CDR2 YNFKEQ. This CDR3 comprises 13 residues. CDR3 in amino acids: CASSQDPRDTQYF. CDR3 nucleotide sequence: TGTGCCAGCAGCCAAGATCCCCGAGATACGCAGTATTTT.

The V gene is TRBV5-4, the J gene TRBJ2-1, with a possible D match to TRBD2 (5 bases). This CDR3 has 15 residues. Trimming left V 2 bases short and J 7 bases short, with 16 bases between. Per germline, CDR1 SGHNT and CDR2 YYREEE (reference sequence). CDR3: CASSFEPSQRNEQFF. In DNA, the CDR3 is TGTGCCAGCAGCTTTGAGCCATCCCAGCGGAATGAGCAGTTCTTC. The entire variable domain, with the rest obtained from reference TRBV5-4 and TRBJ2-1, is as follows: ETGVTQSPTHLIKTRGQQVTLRCSSQSGHNTVSWYQQALGQGPQFIFQYYREEENGRGNFPPRFSGLQFPNYSSELNVNALELDDSALYLCASSFEPSQRNEQFFGPGTRLTVL.

The chain links TRBV29-1 to TRBJ1-2, with TRBD1 as a possible D gene (6 bases). Trimming removed 6 bases at V and 0 bases at J, with 17 bases between. CDR1 is SQVTM and CDR2 is ANQGSEA in the germline V gene. The CDR3 spans 15 residues. CDR3 in amino acids: CSVDSTGRSNYGYTF. For the CDR3, the DNA is TGCAGCGTCGATTCCACAGGGAGATCTAACTATGGCTACACCTTC.

In its sample, this clone was seen a few times. This chain uses TRBV9 with TRBJ1-5, with TRBD1 as a possible D gene (6 bases). CDR3 length equals 15 residues. Trimming left V 3 bases short and J 0 bases short, with 10 bases between. In germline, CDR1 is SGDLS, CDR2 YYNGEE. CDR3 residues: CASSGGQYSNQPQHF. CDR3 sequence (DNA): TGTGCCAGCAGCGGCGGACAGTATAGCAATCAGCCCCAGCATTTT.

In regard to this clone: One end of the junction fails to match germline, which may point to a read error. J is TRBJ2-3 and V is TRBV4-1; 7 bases are a match to TRBD2. CDR1 MGHRA and CDR2 YSYEKL come from the germline V gene. The CDR3 spans 17 residues. CDR3 sequence (DNA): TGCGGCAGCAGAAAAGTAGGAGGACTAGGGAGCACAGATACGCAGTATTTT. Protein: CGSRKVGGLGSTDTQYF.

V usage is TRBV2 and J usage is TRBJ2-7, with a tentative D call TRBD1 (5 bases). The V end was cut by 6 bases, the J end by 3 bases, with 15 bases between. CDR3 size: 14 residues. Germline CDR1 SNHLY, CDR2 FYNNEI. The CDR3 DNA reads as TGTGCCAGCAGCTTGGACACGGGCGGCTACGAGCAGTACTTC. Translating gives CASSLDTGGYEQYF.

The chain links TRBV29-1 to TRBJ1-1; no clear D gene. CDR1 and CDR2 (germline): SQVTM, ANQGSEA. The CDR3 is made up of 13 amino acids. V dropped 0 bases and J dropped 1 base, with 6 bases sitting between them. CDR3 sequence: CSVEENRNTEAFF. The CDR3 coding sequence is TGCAGCGTTGAAGAGAACAGGAACACTGAAGCTTTCTTT. The complete variable domain, with remaining parts taken from reference TRBV29-1 and TRBJ1-1, reads SAVISQKPSRDICQRGTSLTIQCQVDSQVTMMFWYRQQPGQSLTLIATANQGSEATYESGFVIDKFPISRPNLTFSTLTVSNMSPEDSSIYLCSVEENRNTEAFFGQGTRLTVV.

In its sample, this clone was seen once. This chain joins TRBV19 and TRBJ2-1; 13 nucleotides agree with TRBD2. After removal of 7 bases from V and 0 bases from J, the junction contained 3 bases not matched to a gene. Germline V gene sequence: CDR1 LNHDA, CDR2 SQIVND (reference sequence). The CDR3 consists of 16 residues. This chain's CDR3 is CASTRTSGSSYNEQFF. The CDR3 DNA reads TGTGCCAGTACCCGGACTAGCGGGAGCTCCTACAATGAGCAGTTCTTC.

The chain has TRBV10-1 and TRBJ2-2, with 7 nucleotides matching TRBD1. The germline V gene encodes CDR1 WNHNN and CDR2 SYGVQD (reference sequence). V dropped 5 bases and J dropped 2; count of bases not matched to a gene: 2. CDR3 length: 14 amino acids. This CDR3 reads CASSRDSNTGELFF. CDR3 nucleotide sequence: TGCGCCAGCAGTCGGGACAGTAACACCGGGGAGCTGTTTTTT.